A selection of T cell receptor beta chains follows, all from one sample in a study of Ad26.COV2.S vaccination and SARS-CoV-2 variants. The data were produced by immunoSEQ multiplex PCR, yet TCRdb's version contains in-frame clones alone and is incomplete. The sample contains approximately 360,000 clones, about four fifths of which appear only once. This material consisted of peripheral blood, taken in a trial of Ad26.COV2.S vaccine versus placebo. The receptor set was obtained from a person between 18 and 65 years old who received the Ad26.COV2.S COVID-19 vaccine or a placebo. CDR3s include the opening cysteine and the closing phenylalanine or tryptophan.

CDR3 length: 16; V gene: TRBV5-1; J gene: TRBJ2-6; CDR3 protein: CASRQGAVSGANVLTF
CDR3 length: 16; V gene: TRBV2; J gene: TRBJ2-3; CDR3 protein: CASMKGAGTFTDTQYF
CDR3 length: 14; V gene: TRBV19; J gene: TRBJ1-6; CDR3 protein: CASSSTGGESPLHF
CDR3 length: 14; V gene: TRBV6-4; J gene: TRBJ2-3; CDR3 protein: CASRRAARTDTQYF
CDR3 length: 16; V gene: TRBV6-5; J gene: TRBJ2-3; CDR3 protein: CASSYSLAGGGDTQYF
CDR3 length: 13; V gene: TRBV6-5; J gene: TRBJ2-5; CDR3 protein: CASGTGGWETQYF
CDR3 length: 15; V gene: TRBV11-2; J gene: TRBJ1-2; CDR3 protein: CASSWTRDTSYGYTF
CDR3 length: 14; V gene: TRBV9; J gene: TRBJ1-1; CDR3 protein: CASSVTSGNTEAFF
CDR3 length: 14; V gene: TRBV13; J gene: TRBJ1-1; CDR3 protein: CASAYGGLGTEAFF
CDR3 length: 12; V gene: TRBV29-1; J gene: TRBJ1-2; CDR3 protein: CSVEHGDHGYTF
CDR3 length: 12; V gene: TRBV7-9; J gene: TRBJ2-3; CDR3 protein: CASSLEIDTQYF
CDR3 length: 15; V gene: TRBV25-1; J gene: TRBJ2-2; CDR3 protein: CASSDGTARAGELFF
CDR3 length: 15; V gene: TRBV18; J gene: TRBJ1-2; CDR3 protein: CASSPPGQIFYGYTF
CDR3 length: 14; V gene: TRBV4-1; J gene: TRBJ1-2; CDR3 protein: CASSLRTATNGYTF
CDR3 length: 15; V gene: TRBV7-8; J gene: TRBJ2-7; CDR3 protein: CASSRGEGASYEQYF
CDR3 length: 15; V gene: TRBV4-3; J gene: TRBJ1-2; CDR3 protein: CASSQDMTDLYGYTF
CDR3 length: 18; V gene: TRBV9; J gene: TRBJ2-3; CDR3 protein: CASSPGQVLMASTDTQYF
CDR3 length: 13; V gene: TRBV3-1/TRBV3-2; J gene: TRBJ2-5; CDR3 protein: CASSQGLGKTQYF
CDR3 length: 13; V gene: TRBV11-2; J gene: TRBJ2-1; CDR3 protein: CASSLASANEQFF
CDR3 length: 16; V gene: TRBV19; J gene: TRBJ1-1; CDR3 protein: CASNKRTGLLNTEAFF
CDR3 length: 13; V gene: TRBV15; J gene: TRBJ2-1; CDR3 protein: CATSISGGIEQFF
CDR3 length: 15; V gene: TRBV6-5; J gene: TRBJ2-1; CDR3 protein: CASSRGLASYNEQFF
CDR3 length: 11; V gene: TRBV14; J gene: TRBJ2-1; CDR3 protein: CASSQVNEQFF
CDR3 length: 17; V gene: TRBV5-4; J gene: TRBJ1-3; CDR3 protein: CASSLAGTLISGNTIYF
CDR3 length: 14; V gene: TRBV19; J gene: TRBJ2-7; CDR3 protein: CASSDSLLFYEQYF
CDR3 length: 13; V gene: TRBV4-1; J gene: TRBJ2-5; CDR3 protein: CASSFLVSETQYF
CDR3 length: 14; V gene: TRBV19; J gene: TRBJ2-5; CDR3 protein: CASSMGALQETQYF
CDR3 length: 14; V gene: TRBV2; J gene: TRBJ2-3; CDR3 protein: CASTTLTSQDTQYF
CDR3 length: 12; V gene: TRBV5-6; J gene: TRBJ1-6; CDR3 protein: CASRRGTGRQRF
CDR3 length: 14; V gene: TRBV6-1; J gene: TRBJ2-7; CDR3 protein: CASSERDPAYEQYF
CDR3 length: 16; V gene: TRBV7-2; J gene: TRBJ1-2; CDR3 protein: CASSPGWGQLSYGYTF
CDR3 length: 15; V gene: TRBV7-9; J gene: TRBJ1-4; CDR3 protein: CASSSTSATNEKLFF
CDR3 length: 15; V gene: TRBV7-8; J gene: TRBJ1-2; CDR3 protein: CASSFTGTGNYGYTF
CDR3 length: 14; V gene: TRBV18; J gene: TRBJ1-2; CDR3 protein: CASSSGTGVRGYTF
CDR3 length: 13; V gene: TRBV5-1; J gene: TRBJ2-1; CDR3 protein: CASRTTALDEQFF
CDR3 length: 13; V gene: TRBV14; J gene: TRBJ1-4; CDR3 protein: CASSRGANEKLFF
CDR3 length: 14; V gene: TRBV5-4; J gene: TRBJ1-1; CDR3 protein: CASSLDRRNTEAFF
CDR3 length: 11; V gene: TRBV28; J gene: TRBJ1-2; CDR3 protein: CASSLSWGYTF
CDR3 length: 12; V gene: TRBV11-2; J gene: TRBJ2-2; CDR3 protein: CASSLVTGELFF
CDR3 length: 14; V gene: TRBV2; J gene: TRBJ1-1; CDR3 protein: CASSGPSRTTGAFF
CDR3 length: 13; V gene: TRBV29-1; J gene: TRBJ2-2; CDR3 protein: CSVREQGTGELFF
CDR3 length: 13; V gene: TRBV3-1/TRBV3-2; J gene: TRBJ2-7; CDR3 protein: CASHQEGRDEQYF
CDR3 length: 13; V gene: TRBV7-9; J gene: TRBJ1-2; CDR3 protein: CASSLVARVGYTF
CDR3 length: 12; V gene: TRBV27; J gene: TRBJ2-1; CDR3 protein: CASSFPTNEQFF
CDR3 length: 13; V gene: TRBV9; J gene: TRBJ1-1; CDR3 protein: CASSARSGTEAFF
CDR3 length: 11; V gene: TRBV6-5; J gene: TRBJ1-1; CDR3 protein: CASRIYGEAFF
CDR3 length: 13; V gene: TRBV10-2; J gene: TRBJ2-7; CDR3 protein: CASSATGGKEQYF
CDR3 length: 13; V gene: TRBV27; J gene: TRBJ1-2; CDR3 protein: CASSFAGNYGYTF
CDR3 length: 13; V gene: TRBV19; J gene: TRBJ1-5; CDR3 protein: CASSDGGGQPQHF
CDR3 length: 16; V gene: TRBV7-9; J gene: TRBJ2-6; CDR3 protein: CASSFGWIGGANVLTF
CDR3 length: 13; V gene: TRBV12-3/TRBV12-4; J gene: TRBJ2-7; CDR3 protein: CASSLNRGYEQYF
CDR3 length: 16; V gene: TRBV18; J gene: TRBJ2-1; CDR3 protein: CASSPPGTSGYNEQFF
CDR3 length: 10; V gene: TRBV6-1; J gene: TRBJ1-2; CDR3 protein: CASSEYGYTF
CDR3 length: 15; V gene: TRBV18; J gene: TRBJ1-5; CDR3 protein: CASSPPDRVGQPQHF